This T cell receptor (beta chain) was profiled in a study of shared clonotypes between healthy human individuals. Germline V CDR1 and CDR2: SGHTS, YDEGEE. The CDR3 is made up of 18 amino acids. The V and J ends lost 3 bases and 3 bases, in that order; junction bases with no gene match: 15. Sequencing used immunoSEQ multiplex PCR; TCRdb keeps in-frame clones, though not all of them. The sample lists some 1,400,000 clones; around 95% were seen once. Note on this clone: Its antigen is as yet unknown.

Study-wide results and caveats: Estimated clonotype richness was generally higher in naive than memory subsets.

Sequences were obtained from naive CD4+ T cells sorted from blood. Specified subset: CD45RA+ positively selected. The gene calls are TRBV5-8 and TRBJ2-1; 7 bases match TRBD2. This TCR was sampled from a man aged 25 to 45 in good health. CDR3 sequence: CASSSTMGRGWNYNEQFF. The DNA for the CDR3 is TGTGCCAGCAGCTCCACGATGGGGAGGGGTTGGAACTACAATGAGCAGTTCTTC. Full variable domain (remainder filled in from reference TRBV5-8 and TRBJ2-1): EAGVTQSPTHLIKTRGQQATLRCSPISGHTSVYWYQQALGLGLQFLLWYDEGEERNRGNFPPRFSGRQFPNYSSELNVNALELEDSALYLCASSSTMGRGWNYNEQFFGPGTRLTVL.